This TCR beta chain is drawn from a study of T cell responses to AZD1222 COVID-19 vaccine. Findings and limits, study-wide: Among spike-specific TCRs, nearly half reportedly target unmutated variant regions.

Germline V lookup: CDR1 WNHNN, CDR2 SYGVQD (reference sequence). V was shortened by 3 bases and J by 0 bases, with 2 bases between the two germline ends. This CDR3 is built from 12 residues. This table comes from immunoSEQ multiplex PCR, and its TCRdb copy is limited to in-frame clones, with some not included. The data show about 140,000 clones, just over 90% seen once. This clone was counted between two and nine times. Its specificity is not known. Sequencing used peripheral blood, obtained 28 days after the second AZD1222 dose. The chain recombines TRBV10-1 with TRBJ1-1; D ambiguous. This receptor was taken from an adult who received the AZD1222 COVID-19 vaccine. As DNA, the CDR3 is TGCGCCAGCAGTGACCTGAACACTGAAGCTTTCTTT. Amino acids: CASSDLNTEAFF.